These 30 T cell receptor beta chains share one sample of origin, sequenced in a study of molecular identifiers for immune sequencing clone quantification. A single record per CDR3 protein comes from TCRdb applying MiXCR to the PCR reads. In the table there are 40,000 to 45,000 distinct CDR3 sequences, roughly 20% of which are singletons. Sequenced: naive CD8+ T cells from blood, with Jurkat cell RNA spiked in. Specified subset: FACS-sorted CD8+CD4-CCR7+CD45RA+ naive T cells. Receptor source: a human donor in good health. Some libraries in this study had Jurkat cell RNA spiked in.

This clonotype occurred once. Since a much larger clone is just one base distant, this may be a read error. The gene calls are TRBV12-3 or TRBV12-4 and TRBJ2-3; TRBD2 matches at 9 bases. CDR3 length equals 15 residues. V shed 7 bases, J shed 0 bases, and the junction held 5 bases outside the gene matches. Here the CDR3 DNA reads TGTGCCAGCAACCACGGACTAGCGAGCACAGATACGCAGTATTTT. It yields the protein CASNHGLASTDTQYF.

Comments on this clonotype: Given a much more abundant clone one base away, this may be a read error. The DNA for the CDR3 is TGTGTCAGCAGCGTAGCTACGGATACGCAGTATTTT. Its protein product is CVSSVATDTQYF. The V call is TRBV9, the J call TRBJ2-3; D is undetermined. The CDR3 runs to 12 residues. CDR1 is SGDLS, CDR2 YYNGEE, per germline.

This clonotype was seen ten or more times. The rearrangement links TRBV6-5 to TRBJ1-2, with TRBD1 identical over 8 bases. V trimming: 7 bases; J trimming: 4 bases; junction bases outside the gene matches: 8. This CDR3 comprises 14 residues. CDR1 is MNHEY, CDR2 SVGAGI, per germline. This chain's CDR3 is CASTQDREGYGYTF. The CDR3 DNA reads TGTGCCAGCACGCAGGACAGGGAGGGCTATGGCTACACCTTC.

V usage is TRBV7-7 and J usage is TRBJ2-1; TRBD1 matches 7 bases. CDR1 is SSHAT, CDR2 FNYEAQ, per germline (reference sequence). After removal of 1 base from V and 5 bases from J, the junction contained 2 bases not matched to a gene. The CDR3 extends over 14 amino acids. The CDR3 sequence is CASSLVGQHNEQFF. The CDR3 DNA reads TGTGCCAGCAGCTTAGTGGGACAGCACAATGAGCAGTTCTTC.

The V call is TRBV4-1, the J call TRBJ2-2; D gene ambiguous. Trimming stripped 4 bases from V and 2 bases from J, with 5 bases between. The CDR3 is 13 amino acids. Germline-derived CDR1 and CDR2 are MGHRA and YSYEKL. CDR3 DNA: TGCGCCAGCAGCCTTAGTAACACCGGGGAGCTGTTTTTT. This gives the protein CASSLSNTGELFF.

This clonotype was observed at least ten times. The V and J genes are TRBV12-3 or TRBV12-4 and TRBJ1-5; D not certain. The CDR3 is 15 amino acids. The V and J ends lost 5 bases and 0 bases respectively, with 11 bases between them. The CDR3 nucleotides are TGTGCCAGCAGTCCTCTGAAGTATAGCAATCAGCCCCAGCATTTT. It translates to CASSPLKYSNQPQHF.

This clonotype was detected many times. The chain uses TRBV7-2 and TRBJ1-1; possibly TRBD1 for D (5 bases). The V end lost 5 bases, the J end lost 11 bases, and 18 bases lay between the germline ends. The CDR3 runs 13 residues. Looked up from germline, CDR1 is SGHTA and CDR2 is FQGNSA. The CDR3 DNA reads TGTGCCAGCAGCGCGCTCAGCGGGGCTGCCGCTTTCTTT. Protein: CASSALSGAAAFF.

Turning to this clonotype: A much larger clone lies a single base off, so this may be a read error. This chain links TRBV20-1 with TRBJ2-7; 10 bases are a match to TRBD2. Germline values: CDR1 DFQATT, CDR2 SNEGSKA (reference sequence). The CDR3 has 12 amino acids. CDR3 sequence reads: CGFSGRFYEQYF. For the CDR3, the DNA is TGCGGCTTTAGCGGGAGGTTTTACGAGCAGTACTTC.

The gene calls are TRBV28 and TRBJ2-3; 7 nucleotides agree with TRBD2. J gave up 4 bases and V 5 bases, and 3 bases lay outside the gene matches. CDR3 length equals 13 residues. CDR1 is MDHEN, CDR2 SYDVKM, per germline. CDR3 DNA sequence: TGTGCCAGCAGTCTGGGAGGGGCAGATACGCAGTATTTT. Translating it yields CASSLGGADTQYF.

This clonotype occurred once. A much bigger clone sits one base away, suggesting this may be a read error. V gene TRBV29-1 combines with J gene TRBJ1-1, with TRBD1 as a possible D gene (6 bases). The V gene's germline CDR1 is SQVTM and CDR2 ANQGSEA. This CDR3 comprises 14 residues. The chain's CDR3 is CSVGGDRLNTEASF. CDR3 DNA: TGCAGCGTTGGGGGTGACAGGCTGAACACTGAAGCTTCCTTT.

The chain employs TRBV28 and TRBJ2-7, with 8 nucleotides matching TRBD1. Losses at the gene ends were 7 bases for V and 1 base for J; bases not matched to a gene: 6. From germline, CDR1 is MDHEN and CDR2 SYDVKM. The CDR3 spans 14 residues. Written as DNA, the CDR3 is TGTGCCAGCACCCTGACAGGGGAATCCTACGAGCAGTACTTC. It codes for CASTLTGESYEQYF.

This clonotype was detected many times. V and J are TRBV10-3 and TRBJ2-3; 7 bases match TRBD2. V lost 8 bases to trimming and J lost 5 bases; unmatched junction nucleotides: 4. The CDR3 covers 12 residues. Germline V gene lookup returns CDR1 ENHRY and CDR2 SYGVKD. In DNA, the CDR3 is TGTGCCATCCGGCGGGAGCAAGATACGCAGTATTTT. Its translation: CAIRREQDTQYF.

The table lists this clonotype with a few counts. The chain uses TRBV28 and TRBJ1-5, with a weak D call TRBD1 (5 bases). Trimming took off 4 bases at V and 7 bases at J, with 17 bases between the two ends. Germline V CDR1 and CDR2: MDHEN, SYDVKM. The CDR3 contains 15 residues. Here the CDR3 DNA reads TGTGCCAGCAGTTCCGTCCTCCAGAGGGGACAGCCCCAGCATTTT. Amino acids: CASSSVLQRGQPQHF. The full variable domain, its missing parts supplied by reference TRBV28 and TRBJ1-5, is DVKVTQSSRYLVKRTGEKVFLECVQDMDHENMFWYRQDPGLGLRLIYFSYDVKMKEKGDIPEGYSVSREKKERFSLILESASTNQTSMYLCASSSVLQRGQPQHFGDGTRLSIL.

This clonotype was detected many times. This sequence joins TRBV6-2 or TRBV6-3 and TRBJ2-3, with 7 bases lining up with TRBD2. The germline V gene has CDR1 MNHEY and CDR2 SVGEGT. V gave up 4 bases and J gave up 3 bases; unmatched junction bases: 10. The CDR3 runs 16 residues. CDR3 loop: CASSFLRLALTDTQYF. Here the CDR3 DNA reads TGTGCCAGCAGTTTTCTCAGACTAGCTCTGACAGATACGCAGTATTTT.

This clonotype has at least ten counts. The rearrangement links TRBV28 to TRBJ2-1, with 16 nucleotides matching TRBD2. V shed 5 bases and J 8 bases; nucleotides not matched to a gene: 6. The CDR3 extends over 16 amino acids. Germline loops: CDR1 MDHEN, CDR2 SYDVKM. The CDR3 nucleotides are TGTGCCAGCAGTGACCCCGGGACTAGCGGGAGGGATGAGCAGTTCTTC. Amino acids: CASSDPGTSGRDEQFF.

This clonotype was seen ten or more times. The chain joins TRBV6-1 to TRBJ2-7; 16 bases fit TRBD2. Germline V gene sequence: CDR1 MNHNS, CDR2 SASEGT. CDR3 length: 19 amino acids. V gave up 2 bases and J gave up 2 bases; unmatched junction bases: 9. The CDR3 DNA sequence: TGTGCCAGCAGTGAAAAGGGACTAGCGGGAGGGCCGAATGCCTACGAGCAGTACTTC. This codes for CASSEKGLAGGPNAYEQYF.

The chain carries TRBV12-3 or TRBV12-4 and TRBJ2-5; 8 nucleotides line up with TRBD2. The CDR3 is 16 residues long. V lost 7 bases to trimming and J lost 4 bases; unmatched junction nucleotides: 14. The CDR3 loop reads CASNFAGGVYLETQYF. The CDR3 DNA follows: TGTGCCAGCAACTTTGCGGGGGGTGTGTATCTAGAGACCCAGTACTTC.

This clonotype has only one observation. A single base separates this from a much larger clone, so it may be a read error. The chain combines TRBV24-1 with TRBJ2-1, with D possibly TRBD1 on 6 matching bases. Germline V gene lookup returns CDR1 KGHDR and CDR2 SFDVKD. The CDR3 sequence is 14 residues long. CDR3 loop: CATSDFFGGNERFF. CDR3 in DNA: TGTGCCACCAGTGATTTTTTTGGGGGCAATGAGCGGTTCTTC.

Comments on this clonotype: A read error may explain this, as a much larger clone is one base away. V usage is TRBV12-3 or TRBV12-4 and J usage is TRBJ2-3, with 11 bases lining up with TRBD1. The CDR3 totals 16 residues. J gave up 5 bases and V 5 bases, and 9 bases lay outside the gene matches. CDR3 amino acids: CASSVGQGAREDTQYF. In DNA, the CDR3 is TGTGCCAGCAGTGTTGGACAGGGGGCGCGGGAAGATACGCAGTATTTT.

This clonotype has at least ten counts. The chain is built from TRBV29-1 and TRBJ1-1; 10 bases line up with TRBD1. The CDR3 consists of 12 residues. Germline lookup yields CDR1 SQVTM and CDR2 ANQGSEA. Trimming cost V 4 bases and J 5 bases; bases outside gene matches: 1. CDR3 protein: CSVAGQGTEAFF. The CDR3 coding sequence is TGCAGCGTTGCGGGACAGGGGACTGAAGCTTTCTTT.

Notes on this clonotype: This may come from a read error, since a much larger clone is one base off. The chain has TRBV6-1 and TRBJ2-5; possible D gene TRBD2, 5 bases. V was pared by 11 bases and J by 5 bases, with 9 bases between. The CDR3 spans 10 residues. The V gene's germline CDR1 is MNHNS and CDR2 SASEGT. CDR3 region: CAGGWETQYF. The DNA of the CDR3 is TGTGCCGGCGGGTGGGAGACCCAGTACTTC.

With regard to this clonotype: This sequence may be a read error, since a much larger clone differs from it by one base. CDR3 in amino acids: CASSRTEGYTF. The DNA of the CDR3 is TGTGCCAGCAGCCGGACAGAAGGCTACACCTTC. The V gene is TRBV12-3 or TRBV12-4, the J gene TRBJ1-2; the D gene is possibly TRBD1 (6 bases). The CDR3 has 11 amino acids. V was trimmed by 6 bases and J by 8 bases, leaving 10 bases between them.

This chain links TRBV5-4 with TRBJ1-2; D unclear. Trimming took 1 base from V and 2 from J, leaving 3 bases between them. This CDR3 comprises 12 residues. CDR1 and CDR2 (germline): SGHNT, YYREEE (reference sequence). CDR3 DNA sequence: TGTGCCAGCAGCTTGACAAACTATGGCTACACCTTC. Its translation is CASSLTNYGYTF.

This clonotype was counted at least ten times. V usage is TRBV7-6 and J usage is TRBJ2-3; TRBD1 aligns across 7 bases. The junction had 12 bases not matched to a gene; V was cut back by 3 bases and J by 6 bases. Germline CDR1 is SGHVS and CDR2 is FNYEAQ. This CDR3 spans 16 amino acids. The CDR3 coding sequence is TGTGCCAGCAGCTTGGTAGAGACAGGGCTTAGGGATACGCAGTATTTT. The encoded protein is CASSLVETGLRDTQYF.

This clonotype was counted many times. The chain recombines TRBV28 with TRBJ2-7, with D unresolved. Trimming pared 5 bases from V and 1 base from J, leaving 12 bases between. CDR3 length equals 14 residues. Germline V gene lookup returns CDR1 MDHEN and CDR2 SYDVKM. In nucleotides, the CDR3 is TGTGCCAGCAGTCACCCGGTCAGATCCTACGAGCAGTACTTC. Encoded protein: CASSHPVRSYEQYF.

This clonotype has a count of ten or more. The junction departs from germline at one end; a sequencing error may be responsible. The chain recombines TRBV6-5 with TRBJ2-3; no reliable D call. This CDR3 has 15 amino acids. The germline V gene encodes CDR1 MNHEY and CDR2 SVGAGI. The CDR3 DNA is TGTGTCAGCAGTTATGTGGCCGGCTACACAGATACGCAGTATTTT. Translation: CVSSYVAGYTDTQYF.

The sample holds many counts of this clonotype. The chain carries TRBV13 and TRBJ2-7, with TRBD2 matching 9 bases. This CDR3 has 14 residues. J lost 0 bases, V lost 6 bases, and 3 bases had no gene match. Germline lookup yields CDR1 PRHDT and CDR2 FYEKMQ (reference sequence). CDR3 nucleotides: TGTGCCAGCAGAACTAGCGGGTCCTCCTACGAGCAGTACTTC. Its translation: CASRTSGSSYEQYF.

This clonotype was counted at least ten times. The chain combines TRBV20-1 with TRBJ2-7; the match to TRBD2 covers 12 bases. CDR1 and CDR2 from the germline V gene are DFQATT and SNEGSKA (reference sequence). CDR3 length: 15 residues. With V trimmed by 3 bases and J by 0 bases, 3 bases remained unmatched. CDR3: CSARALAGGSYEQYF. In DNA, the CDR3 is TGCAGTGCTAGGGCACTAGCGGGGGGCTCCTACGAGCAGTACTTC.

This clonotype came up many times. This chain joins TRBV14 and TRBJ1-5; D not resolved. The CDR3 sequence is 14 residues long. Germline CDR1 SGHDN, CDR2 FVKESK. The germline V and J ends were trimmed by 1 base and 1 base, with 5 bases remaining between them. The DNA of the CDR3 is TGTGCCAGCAGCCAAGGTGGAAGCAATCAGCCCCAGCATTTT. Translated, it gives CASSQGGSNQPQHF.

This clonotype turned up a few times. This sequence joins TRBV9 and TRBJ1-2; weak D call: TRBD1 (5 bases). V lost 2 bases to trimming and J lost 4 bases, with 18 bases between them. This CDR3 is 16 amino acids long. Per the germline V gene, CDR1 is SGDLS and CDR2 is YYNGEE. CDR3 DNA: TGTGCCAGCAGCGTTCAGTCTGTGCAGGACATCTATGGCTACACCTTC. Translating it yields CASSVQSVQDIYGYTF.